This note documents a single T cell receptor beta chain sequence. The antigen is unknown. This sample stems from a study of T cells in localized non-small cell lung cancer. Study-level findings and limits: Uninvolved adjacent lung had more T cell clonality than any other tissue, topping tumor. Overall survival was longer when the density of T cells in the blood was higher. Median detection of top 100 tumor clones in adjacent lung was about 60 clones.

Some clones are missing from TCRdb's copy, which holds only in-frame ones; the method was immunoSEQ multiplex PCR. The table includes roughly 10,000 clones, over 25% detected once. Germline V lookup: CDR1 KGHSH, CDR2 LQKENI. CDR3 length: 17 amino acids. V was cut by 4 bases and J by 0 bases, with 16 bases left in between. The receptor's source is a man aged 40 to 69 with stage I lung adenocarcinoma. The material was lung tumor tissue, obtained before any cancer treatment. V gene TRBV18 combines with J gene TRBJ1-5; D remains unclear. The CDR3 coding sequence is TGTGCCAGCTCACTCGTCCCCACAGATTATAGCAATCAGCCCCAGCATTTT. It translates to CASSLVPTDYSNQPQHF. Full variable domain (missing parts from reference TRBV18 and TRBJ1-5): NAGVMQNPRHLVRRRGQEARLRCSPMKGHSHVYWYRQLPEEGLKFMVYLQKENIIDESGMPKERFSAEFPKEGPSILRIQQVVRGDSAAYFCASSLVPTDYSNQPQHFGDGTRLSIL.